The present entry profiles one TCR beta chain with its context. Measured with immunoSEQ multiplex PCR; TCRdb has only the in-frame clones, and not every one. Counted here are 150,000 or so clones, over 90% occurring once; the ten biggest clones make up around 2.4%. This CDR3 has 15 amino acids. Germline values: CDR1 MNHNY, CDR2 SVGAGI (reference sequence). J gave up 0 bases and V 5 bases, and 6 bases lay outside the gene matches. The record originates from a study of control samples from healthy donors and cancer patients. The clonotype comes from a man aged 45-65 years in good health. The chain joins TRBV6-6 to TRBJ1-1, with 7 bases matching TRBD1. Source material: blood. The CDR3 loop reads CASSDAGQLNTEAFF. As DNA, the CDR3 is TGTGCCAGCAGTGACGCGGGACAGCTGAACACTGAAGCTTTCTTT.